Shown below are 11 T cell receptor beta chains from a single sample sequenced in a study of human T cells and chemical hapten exposure. Time point given: healthy volunteer bleed at 2 weeks. Total RNA came from unfractionated whole blood. TCRdb analysed the RACE reads with MiXCR anew, one entry per CDR3 protein. The table records approximately 33,000 distinct CDR3 sequences, approximately 7.4% of them present only once. What was sequenced was whole blood. All receptors derive from a human donor in good health. Some clones in this sample may be carry-over from other donors' samples.

This clonotype is termed medium-sized. This chain links TRBV7-2 with TRBJ1-5, with a tentative D call TRBD1 (5 bases). The germline V and J ends were trimmed by 8 bases and 3 bases, with 11 bases remaining between them. The germline gives CDR1 SGHTA, CDR2 FQGNSA. CDR3 length: 13 amino acids. The CDR3 DNA follows: TGTGCCAGCGGGACGGACTACAATCAGCCCCAGCATTTT. This codes for CASGTDYNQPQHF.

The chain joins TRBV27 to TRBJ2-1; 12 bases match TRBD2. Germline-derived CDR1 and CDR2 are MNHEY and SMNVEV (reference sequence). This CDR3 has 18 residues. V was clipped by 5 bases and J by 3 bases; unmatched bases: 11. The CDR3 sequence: CASSQTDLGLAGYNEQFF. CDR3 DNA sequence: TGTGCCAGCAGTCAGACAGACCTGGGACTAGCGGGCTACAATGAGCAGTTCTTC.

In this sample, this clonotype turned up many times. The chain links TRBV27 to TRBJ2-3; 9 bases are shared with TRBD1. Germline CDR1 MNHEY, CDR2 SMNVEV (reference sequence). There are 17 residues in the CDR3. J was trimmed by 4 bases and V by 10 bases; bases with no gene match: 18. In nucleotides, the CDR3 is TGTGCCACCTCTCCAACCCCGGACAGGGGAGGGGCAGATACGCAGTATTTT. It encodes CATSPTPDRGGADTQYF.

This clonotype was counted ten times or more. The CDR3 coding sequence is TGTGCCAGCAGTAGAACTAGCGGGACCTACGAGCAGTACTTC. This codes for CASSRTSGTYEQYF. The genes are TRBV28 and TRBJ2-7, with 10 nucleotides matching TRBD2. The CDR3 loop spans 14 amino acids. With V trimmed by 5 bases and J by 2 bases, 3 bases remained unmatched. Germline CDR1 and CDR2: MDHEN and SYDVKM.

The sample holds a few counts of this clonotype. The rearrangement links TRBV6-2 or TRBV6-3 to TRBJ1-1, with D uncertain. Trimming left V 2 bases short and J 4 bases short, with 14 bases between. The CDR3 totals 15 residues. Germline assignment: CDR1 MNHEY and CDR2 SVGEGT. CDR3 amino acids: CASSYRFRVGTEAFF. The CDR3 DNA is TGTGCCAGCAGTTACCGCTTTAGGGTAGGCACTGAAGCTTTCTTT.

The sample holds many counts of this clonotype. The genes are TRBV9 and TRBJ1-1; D possibly corresponds to TRBD1 (6 bases). There are 15 residues in the CDR3. V lost 4 bases to trimming and J lost 3 bases, with 16 bases between them. The V gene's germline CDR1 is SGDLS and CDR2 YYNGEE. DNA for the CDR3: TGTGCCAGCAGCCCGCGTCCCGGGGGCGACACTGAAGCTTTCTTT. Amino acid sequence: CASSPRPGGDTEAFF. The full variable domain, completed using reference TRBV9 and TRBJ1-1, is DSGVTQTPKHLITATGQRVTLRCSPRSGDLSVYWYQQSLDQGLQFLIQYYNGEERAKGNILERFSAQQFPDLHSELNLSSLELGDSALYFCASSPRPGGDTEAFFGQGTRLTVV.

The V gene is TRBV6-2 or TRBV6-3, the J gene TRBJ1-5; 9 bases agree with TRBD1. This CDR3 is built from 18 residues. The trim removed 6 bases at V and 1 base at J, leaving 13 bases unmatched. Germline CDR1 and CDR2: MNHEY and SVGEGT. The chain's CDR3 is CASSSDRGAERSNQPQHF. The CDR3 coding sequence is TGTGCCAGCAGCTCCGACAGGGGGGCCGAGAGGAGCAATCAGCCCCAGCATTTT.

A remark on this clonotype: A read error may produce the germline difference seen at one junction end. The rearrangement joins TRBV3-1 to TRBJ1-2; D not certain. This CDR3 comprises 14 residues. Germline-derived CDR1 and CDR2 are LGHDT and YNNKEL (reference sequence). The DNA of the CDR3 is TGTGCCAGCAGCCAAGATAGCGGAGGCTATGGCTACAACTTC. It specifies CASSQDSGGYGYNF.

This clonotype was recorded at least ten times. The rearrangement uses TRBV11-2 and TRBJ1-1; possibly TRBD1 for D (6 bases). Trimming removed 5 bases at V and 7 bases at J, with 14 bases between. The CDR3 totals 13 residues. Germline V CDR1 and CDR2: SGHAT, FQNNGV. The CDR3 region has the DNA TGTGCCAGCAGCCCAACAGGGAGAGGTGAAGCTTTCTTT. Amino acid sequence: CASSPTGRGEAFF.

This clonotype has at least ten counts. The genes are TRBV6-1 and TRBJ1-5, with TRBD1 matching 9 bases. The CDR3 consists of 13 residues. Trimming at V came to 8 bases and at J to 5 bases, leaving 4 bases not matched to a gene. Germline V gives CDR1 MNHNS, CDR2 SASEGT. The CDR3 spells CASGTGGDQPQHF. The DNA of the CDR3 is TGTGCCAGCGGAACAGGGGGCGATCAGCCCCAGCATTTT.

This clonotype was found a few times. The rearrangement links TRBV27 to TRBJ1-5, with D perhaps matching TRBD1 (6 bases). Germline V lookup: CDR1 MNHEY, CDR2 SMNVEV (reference sequence). V was trimmed by 4 bases and J by 1 base, leaving 8 bases between them. CDR3 length: 14 amino acids. In DNA, the CDR3 is TGTGCCAGCAGTTCCCAGGGGAGCAATCAGCCCCAGCATTTT. It is translated as CASSSQGSNQPQHF.